The next 13 T cell receptor beta chains were all read from a single sample in a study of T cell responses to AZD1222 COVID-19 vaccine. Sequenced by immunoSEQ multiplex PCR; TCRdb stores in-frame clones only, minus some. The top ten hold 3.5% to 4% of the sample, which has roughly 100,000 clones, roughly 91% seen once. Source: peripheral blood, taken on day 0 of AZD1222 vaccination. The receptors come from an adult in good health.

V gene TRBV6-5 combines with J gene TRBJ1-4; D remains ambiguous. This CDR3 region has 14 residues. The V and J ends lost 7 bases and 8 bases respectively, with 17 bases between them. Germline V CDR1 and CDR2: MNHEY, SVGAGI. The CDR3 bases are TGTGCCAGCAACGGGTGGGGAAAGAGGGAAAAACTGTTTTTT. It specifies CASNGWGKREKLFF.

V and J are TRBV19 and TRBJ2-1; TRBD2 matches at 12 bases. The CDR3 contains 18 residues. Germline V gene lookup returns CDR1 LNHDA and CDR2 SQIVND (reference sequence). Trimming cost V 5 bases and J 0 bases; bases outside gene matches: 8. CDR3 region: CASSVWTSGASSYNEQFF. Here the CDR3 DNA reads TGTGCCAGTAGTGTCTGGACTAGCGGGGCCAGCTCCTACAATGAGCAGTTCTTC.

This chain connects TRBV20-1 to TRBJ1-5; TRBD1 might be the D (5 bases). The CDR3 extends over 14 amino acids. V lost 3 bases and J 4 bases, leaving 13 bases between the germline ends. Germline CDR1 is DFQATT and CDR2 is SNEGSKA (reference sequence). CDR3 coding DNA: TGCAGTGCTAGTTCTGGACACATTAATCAGCCCCAGCATTTT. This codes for CSASSGHINQPQHF.

The CDR3 nucleotides read TGTGCCAGCAGCCAAAGGGGCCGGCGCGAGCAGTACTTC. The encoded protein is CASSQRGRREQYF. The chain recombines TRBV3-1 (or the pseudogene TRBV3-2) with TRBJ2-7; a possible D gene is TRBD1 (5 bases). V lost 2 bases and J 6 bases, leaving 11 bases between the germline ends. Germline V lookup: CDR1 LGHDT, CDR2 YNNKEL (reference sequence). This CDR3 has 13 amino acids.

The chain employs TRBV19 and TRBJ1-1; the D is unclear. Trimming shortened V by 6 bases and J by 8 bases, and 13 bases separated the two germline ends. The germline gives CDR1 LNHDA, CDR2 SQIVND (reference sequence). The CDR3 loop spans 12 amino acids. This CDR3 reads CASSRLEGEAFF. The CDR3 DNA follows: TGTGCCAGTAGCCGCCTTGAAGGCGAAGCTTTCTTT.

The sample holds one count of this clone. The V gene is TRBV5-6, the J gene TRBJ1-1; perhaps TRBD1 as D (6 bases). Looked up from germline, CDR1 is SGHDT and CDR2 is YYEEEE. CDR3 size: 15 residues. Trimming took 0 bases from V and 6 from J, leaving 15 bases between them. In DNA form, the CDR3 reads TGTGCCAGCAGCTTGGGAACAGGGTATGGCCCTGAAGCTTTCTTT. It specifies CASSLGTGYGPEAFF.

The rearrangement joins TRBV5-6 to TRBJ2-2, with 7 bases matching TRBD1. J lost 5 bases, V lost 4 bases, and 5 bases had no gene match. Per the germline V gene, CDR1 is SGHDT and CDR2 is YYEEEE. CDR3 size: 14 residues. The CDR3 bases are TGTGCCAGCAGCCCCGACAGGGAAACCGGGGAGCTGTTTTTT. Translating gives CASSPDRETGELFF.

The J gene is TRBJ2-6, the V gene TRBV5-4; D is ambiguous. CDR3 length: 15 residues. The germline V and J ends were trimmed by 4 bases and 0 bases, with 8 bases remaining between them. Germline lookup yields CDR1 SGHNT and CDR2 YYREEE (reference sequence). The CDR3 DNA sequence: TGTGCCAGCAGCGTAGGGTTCTCTGGGGCCAACGTCCTGACTTTC. This gives the protein CASSVGFSGANVLTF. Combining the CDR3 with reference TRBV5-4 and TRBJ2-6 gives the whole variable domain ETGVTQSPTHLIKTRGQQVTLRCSSQSGHNTVSWYQQALGQGPQFIFQYYREEENGRGNFPPRFSGLQFPNYSSELNVNALELDDSALYLCASSVGFSGANVLTFGAGSRLTVL.

This chain joins TRBV6-2 or TRBV6-3 and TRBJ2-3; 12 bases are a match to TRBD2. Germline CDR1 MNHEY, CDR2 SVGEGT. J was trimmed by 4 bases and V by 4 bases; bases with no gene match: 3. CDR3 size: 15 residues. The CDR3 spells CASSSSGGAPDTQYF. The CDR3, as DNA: TGTGCCAGCAGTTCTAGCGGGGGGGCCCCAGATACGCAGTATTTT.

This rearrangement joins TRBV27 to TRBJ1-6, with 9 bases fitting TRBD1. The CDR3 covers 14 residues. The junction had 7 bases not matched to a gene; V was cut back by 3 bases and J by 13 bases. The germline V gene encodes CDR1 MNHEY and CDR2 SMNVEV (reference sequence). The CDR3 region has the DNA TGTGCCAGCAGTTTCCCGGGACAGGGTTTCCCCCTCCACTTT. Translated: CASSFPGQGFPLHF.

The V call is TRBV5-6, the J call TRBJ1-1; the match to TRBD1 covers 7 bases. Trimming took 2 bases from V and 5 from J; bases not matched to a gene: 6. Germline V gene data show CDR1 as SGHDT and CDR2 as YYEEEE. This CDR3 comprises 14 residues. The CDR3 loop reads CASSLVPTGTEAFF. The DNA of the CDR3 is TGTGCCAGCAGCTTAGTCCCGACAGGGACTGAAGCTTTCTTT.

This chain links TRBV29-1 with TRBJ1-2, with 7 nucleotides matching TRBD1. Per germline, CDR1 SQVTM and CDR2 ANQGSEA. With 0 bases clipped from V and 1 base from J, the junction kept 8 bases outside the gene matches. This CDR3 has 16 amino acids. The CDR3 region is CSVEDFSRGNNYGYTF. The DNA of the CDR3 is TGCAGCGTTGAAGATTTCTCCAGGGGGAATAACTATGGCTACACCTTC.

The V call is TRBV10-1, the J call TRBJ1-2, with D possibly being TRBD1 (5 bases). This CDR3 region has 13 residues. V was shortened by 7 bases and J by 7 bases, with 16 bases between the two germline ends. The germline gives CDR1 WNHNN, CDR2 SYGVQD (reference sequence). The CDR3 nucleotides are TGCGCCAGCACCAAGGACACGAATCGTGGCTACACCTTC. Its translation: CASTKDTNRGYTF.